Shown below are 4 T cell receptor beta chains from a single sample sequenced in a study of blood T cells in healthy people across ages. Primers used in a second PCR of roughly 6 to 12 cycles were a sample-barcoded 5' primer and a J-beta primer mix. Using its own MiXCR run on the 5' RACE reads, TCRdb lists one record per CDR3 protein. This table has 1.4 million to 1.5 million distinct CDR3 sequences, roughly 40% appearing once. The material sequenced was blood. These receptors all stem from a woman aged 18-29 years in good health.

The chain joins TRBV6-1 to TRBJ2-5, with D possibly being TRBD2 (6 bases). The DNA matches TRBJ2-7 better at its end, which makes the J call doubtful. CDR1 and CDR2 from the germline V gene are MNHNS and SASEGT. CDR3 size: 12 residues. The CDR3 nucleotides are TGTGCCAGCAATAAAGCGGGTCACGAGCAGTACTTC. Translating it yields CASNKAGHEQYF.

The V and J genes are TRBV4-1 and TRBJ2-1; TRBD2 might be the D (6 bases). In germline, CDR1 is MGHRA, CDR2 YSYEKL. There are 16 residues in the CDR3. Trimming removed 0 bases at V and 4 bases at J, with 13 bases between. The DNA for the CDR3 is TGCGCCAGCAGCCAAGATGCTAGCGCCAGTTACAATGAGCAGTTCTTC. Protein sequence: CASSQDASASYNEQFF.

This clonotype has more than one count but fewer than ten. The V gene is TRBV20-1, the J gene TRBJ1-2; D unresolved. The germline V gene has CDR1 DFQATT and CDR2 SNEGSKA (reference sequence). CDR3 size: 15 residues. Trimming stripped 2 bases from V and 4 bases from J, with 17 bases between. The CDR3: CSARHRADLIYGYTF. In DNA, the CDR3 is TGCAGTGCTAGACACCGGGCCGACTTAATCTATGGCTACACCTTC.

The rearrangement uses TRBV20-1 and TRBJ2-1, with 9 bases lining up with TRBD2. After removal of 0 bases from V and 4 bases from J, the junction contained 4 bases not matched to a gene. This CDR3 contains 15 residues. Germline lookup yields CDR1 DFQATT and CDR2 SNEGSKA (reference sequence). CDR3 protein: CSARDHTSGYNEQFF. CDR3 bases: TGCAGTGCTAGAGATCACACTAGCGGGTACAATGAGCAGTTCTTC.